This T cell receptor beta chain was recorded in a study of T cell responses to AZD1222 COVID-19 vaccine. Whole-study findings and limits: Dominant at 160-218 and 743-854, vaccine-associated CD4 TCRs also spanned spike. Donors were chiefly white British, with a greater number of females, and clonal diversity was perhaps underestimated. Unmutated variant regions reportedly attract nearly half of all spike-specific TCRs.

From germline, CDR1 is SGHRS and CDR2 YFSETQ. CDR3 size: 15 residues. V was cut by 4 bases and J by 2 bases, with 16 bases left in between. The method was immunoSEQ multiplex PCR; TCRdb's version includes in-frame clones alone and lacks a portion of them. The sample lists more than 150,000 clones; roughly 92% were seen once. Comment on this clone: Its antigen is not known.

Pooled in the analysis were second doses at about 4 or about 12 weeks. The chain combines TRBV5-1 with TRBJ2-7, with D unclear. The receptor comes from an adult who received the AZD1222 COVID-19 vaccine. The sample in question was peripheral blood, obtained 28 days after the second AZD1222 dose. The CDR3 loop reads CASSPVDVTPYEQYF. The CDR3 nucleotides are TGCGCCAGCAGCCCAGTTGACGTGACACCCTACGAGCAGTACTTC.